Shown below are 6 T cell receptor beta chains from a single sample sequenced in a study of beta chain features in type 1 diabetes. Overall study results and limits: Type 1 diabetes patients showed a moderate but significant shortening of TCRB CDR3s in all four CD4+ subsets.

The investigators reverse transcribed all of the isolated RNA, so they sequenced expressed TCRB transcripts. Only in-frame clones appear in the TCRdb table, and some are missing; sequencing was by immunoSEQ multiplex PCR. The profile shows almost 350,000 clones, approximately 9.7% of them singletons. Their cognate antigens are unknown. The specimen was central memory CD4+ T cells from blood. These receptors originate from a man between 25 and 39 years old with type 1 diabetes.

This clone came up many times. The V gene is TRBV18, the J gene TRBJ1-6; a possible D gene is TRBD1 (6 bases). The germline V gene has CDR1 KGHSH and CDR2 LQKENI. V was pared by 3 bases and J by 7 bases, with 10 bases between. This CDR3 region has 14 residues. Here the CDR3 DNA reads TGTGCCAGCTCACCTCGGACAGAGAATTCACCCCTCCACTTT. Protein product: CASSPRTENSPLHF.

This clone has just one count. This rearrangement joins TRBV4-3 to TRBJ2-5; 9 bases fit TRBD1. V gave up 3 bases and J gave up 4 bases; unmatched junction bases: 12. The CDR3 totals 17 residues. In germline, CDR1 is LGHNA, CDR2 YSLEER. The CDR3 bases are TGCGCCAGCAGCCAGGAATTGACAGGGGGGCCTACAGAGACCCAGTACTTC. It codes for CASSQELTGGPTETQYF.

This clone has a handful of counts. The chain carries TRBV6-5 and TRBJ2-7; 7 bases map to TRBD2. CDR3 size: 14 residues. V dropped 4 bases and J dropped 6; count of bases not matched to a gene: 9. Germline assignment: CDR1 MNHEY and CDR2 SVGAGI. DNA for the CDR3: TGTGCCAGCAGTTGGATGGCGGGGAGGGGCGAGCAGTACTTC. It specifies CASSWMAGRGEQYF.

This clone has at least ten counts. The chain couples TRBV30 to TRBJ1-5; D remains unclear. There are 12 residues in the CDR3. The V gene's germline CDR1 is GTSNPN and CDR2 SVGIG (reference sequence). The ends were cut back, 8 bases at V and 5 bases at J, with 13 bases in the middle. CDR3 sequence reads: CAPELGYQPQHF. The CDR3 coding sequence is TGTGCCCCCGAACTCGGGTATCAGCCCCAGCATTTT. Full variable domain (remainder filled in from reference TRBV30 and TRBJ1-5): SQTIHQWPATLVQPVGSPLSLECTVEGTSNPNLYWYRQAAGRGLQLLFYSVGIGQISSEVPQNLSASRPQDRQFILSSKKLLLSDSGFYLCAPELGYQPQHFGDGTRLSIL.

The CDR3 region is CASSRELNTEAFF. The CDR3 coding sequence is TGTGCCAGCAGTCGTGAACTGAACACTGAAGCTTTCTTT. The V gene is TRBV6-5, the J gene TRBJ1-1, with no clear D. Germline CDR1 and CDR2: MNHEY and SVGAGI. CDR3 size: 13 residues. V shed 5 bases and J shed 0 bases, with 7 bases lying between them.

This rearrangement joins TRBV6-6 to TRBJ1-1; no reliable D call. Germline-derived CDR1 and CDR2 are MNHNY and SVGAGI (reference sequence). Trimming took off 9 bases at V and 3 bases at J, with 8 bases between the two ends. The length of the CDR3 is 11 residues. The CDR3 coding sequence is TGTGCCAGTAATGCAGACACTGAAGCTTTCTTT. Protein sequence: CASNADTEAFF.